Following are 27 T cell receptor beta chains from one sample sequenced in a study of blood T cell repertoires in COVID-19. Measured with immunoSEQ multiplex PCR; TCRdb has only the in-frame clones, and not every one. Among hundreds of thousands of clones listed, over 70% were seen once. Sequences were obtained from peripheral blood. Receptors originate from a woman between 45 and 60 years old with acute or convalescent COVID-19.

The genes are TRBV14 and TRBJ1-2; TRBD1 aligns across 9 bases. Germline trimming cut 6 bases from V and 8 bases from J; bases unmatched to any gene: 7. Germline V CDR1 and CDR2: SGHDN, FVKESK. The CDR3 length is 13 residues. CDR3 nucleotides: TGTGCCAGCAGTCAGGACAGGGGCGGCGGCTACACCTTC. Its translation: CASSQDRGGGYTF. The complete variable domain, with remaining parts taken from reference TRBV14 and TRBJ1-2, reads EAGVTQFPSHSVIEKGQTVTLRCDPISGHDNLYWYRRVMGKEIKFLLHFVKESKQDESGMPNNRFLAERTGGTYSTLKVQPAELEDSGVYFCASSQDRGGGYTFGSGTRLTVV.

The table lists this clone with a count of one. In DNA form, the CDR3 reads TGTGCCAGCAGTTACTCGACGGGGGGAGGGCCCTCGAGTGTTGCAGATACGCAGTATTTT. Protein sequence: CASSYSTGGGPSSVADTQYF. This chain connects TRBV6-7 to TRBJ2-3; 7 nucleotides line up with TRBD2. TRBV6-7 is an ORF for which the function is uncertain. The CDR3 runs 20 residues. V lost 0 bases, J lost 4 bases, and 19 bases stayed unmatched.

The chain combines TRBV7-2 with TRBJ2-1; 16 bases match TRBD2. The junction had 2 bases not matched to a gene; V was cut back by 5 bases and J by 7 bases. This CDR3 region has 15 residues. Germline lookup yields CDR1 SGHTA and CDR2 FQGNSA. CDR3 nucleotide sequence: TGTGCCAGCAGCGGGGGACTAGCGGGAGGGAATGAGCAGTTCTTC. Protein product: CASSGGLAGGNEQFF.

The chain has TRBV2 and TRBJ2-7; D is possibly TRBD2 (6 bases). This CDR3 is built from 15 residues. Trimming removed 6 bases from V and 2 bases from J, with 17 bases in between. The germline CDR1 and CDR2 sequences are SNHLY and FYNNEI. CDR3 nucleotide sequence: TGTGCCAGCAGGCTTGGGGACTCCGGCCCCTACGAGCAGTACTTC. Protein: CASRLGDSGPYEQYF.

This clone was picked up one time. The chain uses TRBV27 and TRBJ2-6, with a weak D call TRBD1 (5 bases). The germline gives CDR1 MNHEY, CDR2 SMNVEV (reference sequence). With 1 base removed from V and 2 bases from J, the gap between germline ends came to 15 bases. The CDR3 is made up of 18 amino acids. The CDR3 nucleotides read TGTGCCAGCAGTTTATTCACAGGCTCTTTGGCTGGGGCCAACGTCCTGACTTTC. Translated: CASSLFTGSLAGANVLTF.

The V and J genes are TRBV14 and TRBJ2-7; tentatively, D is TRBD2 (5 bases). There are 15 residues in the CDR3. Germline assignment: CDR1 SGHDN and CDR2 FVKESK. Between the trimmed V and J ends, which lost 3 bases and 0 bases, there was a span of 12 bases. CDR3 amino acids: CASSHYSGVSYEQYF. CDR3 DNA sequence: TGTGCCAGCAGCCACTACTCCGGGGTCTCCTACGAGCAGTACTTC.

V and J are TRBV7-9 and TRBJ2-7, with 12 bases that match TRBD1. CDR1 SEHNR and CDR2 FQNEAQ come from the germline V gene (reference sequence). Trimming cost V 5 bases and J 3 bases; bases outside gene matches: 5. The length of the CDR3 is 15 residues. Written as DNA, the CDR3 is TGTGCCAGCAGCCGGGGACAGGGGGCCCTCTACGAGCAGTACTTC. This translates into CASSRGQGALYEQYF. The full variable domain, its missing parts supplied by reference TRBV7-9 and TRBJ2-7, is DTGVSQNPRHKITKRGQNVTFRCDPISEHNRLYWYRQTLGQGPEFLTYFQNEAQLEKSRLLSDRFSAERPKGSFSTLEIQRTEQGDSAMYLCASSRGQGALYEQYFGPGTRLTVT.

In DNA, the CDR3 is TGCAGCGTCTCCCTCGGGAAAACTGAAGCTTTCTTT. This translates into CSVSLGKTEAFF. This chain uses TRBV29-1 with TRBJ1-1; no clear D. The V gene's germline CDR1 is SQVTM and CDR2 ANQGSEA. This CDR3 is built from 12 residues. V shed 6 bases and J shed 5 bases, with 13 bases lying between them.

The J gene is TRBJ2-3, the V gene TRBV5-1; 12 nucleotides match TRBD1. This CDR3 region has 16 residues. The V and J ends lost 4 bases and 5 bases, in that order; junction bases with no gene match: 8. Germline V CDR1 and CDR2: SGHRS, YFSETQ. DNA of the CDR3: TGCGCCAGCAGCCATGCCGGGACAGGGGGCGTAGATACGCAGTATTTT. This sequence encodes CASSHAGTGGVDTQYF.

The CDR3 nucleotides read TGTGCCAGTAGTATAGAACACCTTAAACCCCTCCACTTT. This encodes CASSIEHLKPLHF. V gene TRBV19 combines with J gene TRBJ1-6; D gene unclear. CDR3 length: 13 residues. Trimming stripped 0 bases from V and 12 bases from J, with 9 bases between. Germline loops: CDR1 LNHDA, CDR2 SQIVND (reference sequence).

This chain joins TRBV27 and TRBJ2-1; the match to TRBD2 covers 8 bases. Germline values: CDR1 MNHEY, CDR2 SMNVEV (reference sequence). This CDR3 comprises 15 residues. V was clipped by 5 bases and J by 2 bases; unmatched bases: 5. The CDR3 region has the DNA TGTGCCAGCAGTCGGGAGGGGCTAACCTACAATGAGCAGTTCTTC. Translating it yields CASSREGLTYNEQFF.

This clone was seen once. The gene calls are TRBV20-1 and TRBJ2-3; TRBD2 agrees at 8 bases. Per the germline V gene, CDR1 is DFQATT and CDR2 is SNEGSKA (reference sequence). V lost 3 bases and J lost 2; bases outside the gene matches: 7. The CDR3 loop spans 15 amino acids. In nucleotides, the CDR3 is TGCAGTGCTAGTCGACTAGCGCTTAACACAGATACGCAGTATTTT. Protein sequence: CSASRLALNTDTQYF.

The chain joins TRBV4-2 to TRBJ2-7; tentative D call: TRBD2 (6 bases). Germline lookup yields CDR1 LGHNA and CDR2 YNFKEQ. Trimming left V 1 base short and J 4 bases short, with 11 bases between. The CDR3 has 14 amino acids. The CDR3 protein is CASSQATSSYEQYF. The CDR3 nucleotides read TGTGCCAGCAGCCAAGCCACTAGCAGTTACGAGCAGTACTTC.

This rearrangement joins TRBV2 to TRBJ2-5; maybe TRBD1 (6 bases). CDR3 length: 13 amino acids. The ends were cut back, 4 bases at V and 5 bases at J, with 11 bases in the middle. Per the germline V gene, CDR1 is SNHLY and CDR2 is FYNNEI. CDR3 amino acids: CASSGGRGETQYF. For the CDR3, the DNA is TGTGCCAGCAGTGGCGGCAGGGGTGAGACCCAGTACTTC.

V and J are TRBV28 and TRBJ1-1, with 8 bases that match TRBD1. Germline V gives CDR1 MDHEN, CDR2 SYDVKM. The CDR3 runs 15 residues. V shed 4 bases and J 6 bases; nucleotides not matched to a gene: 10. DNA of the CDR3: TGTGCCAGCAGTTCGACAACAGGGGGAAGACCTGAAGCTTTCTTT. Its protein is CASSSTTGGRPEAFF.

This clone appeared once. This rearrangement joins TRBV24-1 to TRBJ1-5; D remains ambiguous. CDR1 and CDR2 from the germline V gene are KGHDR and SFDVKD. V lost 4 bases and J lost 6, with 15 bases in between. The CDR3 has 15 residues. The CDR3 sequence is CATSDTRSSGQPQHF. The CDR3, as DNA: TGTGCCACCAGTGACACACGGAGTTCGGGTCAGCCCCAGCATTTT.

V is TRBV18 and J is TRBJ2-7, with no clear D. The CDR3 is 13 amino acids. CDR1 and CDR2 from the germline V gene are KGHSH and LQKENI. V lost 1 base to trimming and J lost 5 bases, with 9 bases between them. CDR3 region: CASSPQPADEQYF. For the CDR3, the DNA is TGTGCCAGCTCACCACAACCCGCGGACGAGCAGTACTTC.

Only one count was recorded for this clone. This chain's CDR3 is CASSLDGTGGGYNEQFF. The CDR3 DNA is TGTGCCAGCAGCTTAGATGGGACAGGGGGCGGGTACAATGAGCAGTTCTTC. The J gene is TRBJ2-1, the V gene TRBV11-2; 12 nucleotides agree with TRBD1. V lost 0 bases and J lost 4; bases outside the gene matches: 4. The CDR3 is 17 residues long. CDR1 and CDR2 from the germline V gene are SGHAT and FQNNGV.

This chain links TRBV5-1 with TRBJ1-4; D might be TRBD1 (6 bases). CDR3 length: 15 residues. From germline, CDR1 is SGHRS and CDR2 YFSETQ. Trimming removed 1 base from V and 6 bases from J, with 13 bases in between. The CDR3 is CASSLLPAGDEKLFF. The CDR3 nucleotides read TGCGCCAGCAGCTTGTTGCCGGCAGGGGATGAAAAACTGTTTTTT.

V usage is TRBV2 and J usage is TRBJ2-4; 11 bases agree with TRBD2. The V segment lost 6 bases and the J segment 6 bases; nucleotides outside the gene matches: 4. CDR3 length: 14 residues. Germline CDR1 reads SNHLY; CDR2 reads FYNNEI. The CDR3 DNA is TGTGCCAGCAGAATAGCGGGAGGGCCAAACATTCAGTACTTC. Translation: CASRIAGGPNIQYF.

The V call is TRBV2, the J call TRBJ2-5; 7 bases align to TRBD1. Trimming took 4 bases from V and 5 from J; bases not matched to a gene: 4. Germline CDR1 is SNHLY and CDR2 is FYNNEI. This CDR3 has 13 residues. The CDR3 protein is CASSVDRTETQYF. Written as DNA, the CDR3 is TGTGCCAGCAGTGTGGACAGGACGGAGACCCAGTACTTC.

This chain uses TRBV5-1 with TRBJ1-1; a possible D gene is TRBD1 (6 bases). CDR3 length: 16 residues. V was clipped by 3 bases and J by 1 base, with 16 bases between them. Per the germline V gene, CDR1 is SGHRS and CDR2 is YFSETQ. DNA of the CDR3: TGCGCCAGCAGCTCTGGACAGCAACACCGGAACACTGAAGCTTTCTTT. Protein: CASSSGQQHRNTEAFF.

The chain couples TRBV27 to TRBJ2-7; D is uncertain. The germline V gene has CDR1 MNHEY and CDR2 SMNVEV (reference sequence). The CDR3 is 13 residues long. Trimming left V 3 bases short and J 2 bases short, with 8 bases between. The CDR3: CASSLGRAYEQYF. The CDR3 region has the DNA TGTGCCAGCAGTTTGGGCAGAGCCTACGAGCAGTACTTC.

This sequence joins TRBV9 and TRBJ2-5; no firm D call. Deletions cut 0 bases from V and 5 bases from J, with 11 bases between. Germline CDR1 SGDLS, CDR2 YYNGEE. This CDR3 has 14 amino acids. CDR3 amino acids: CASSVDLARETQYF. For the CDR3, the DNA is TGTGCCAGCAGCGTAGATTTAGCTAGGGAGACCCAGTACTTC.

This chain connects TRBV29-1 to TRBJ2-7; 11 bases fit TRBD2. Unmatched junction bases numbered 6, after V lost 6 bases and J lost 5 bases. This CDR3 contains 13 residues. CDR1 and CDR2 (germline): SQVTM, ANQGSEA. CDR3 sequence (DNA): TGCAGCGTCGCGACTAGCGGGATAGACGAGCAGTACTTC. The encoded protein is CSVATSGIDEQYF.

The chain recombines TRBV27 with TRBJ2-4; D possibly corresponds to TRBD1 (5 bases). The CDR3 contains 11 residues. Trimming shortened V by 8 bases and J by 6 bases, and 8 bases separated the two germline ends. Germline V CDR1 and CDR2: MNHEY, SMNVEV (reference sequence). The CDR3 is CASGGANIQYF. CDR3 nucleotide sequence: TGTGCCAGCGGTGGGGCAAACATTCAGTACTTC.

This sequence joins TRBV19 and TRBJ2-7; TRBD2 is a possible D gene (6 bases). V dropped 1 base and J dropped 2 bases, with 6 bases sitting between them. Germline values: CDR1 LNHDA, CDR2 SQIVND (reference sequence). The CDR3 contains 13 residues. The CDR3 nucleotides are TGTGCCAGTAGTATAGGGGGGGCCTACGAGCAGTACTTC. Translating gives CASSIGGAYEQYF.